The rows below give T cell receptor beta chains drawn from one sample of a study of T cells in Graves' hyperthyroidism and ophthalmopathy. MiXCR, applied by TCRdb to the multiplex PCR reads, yields one record per CDR3 protein. The sample lists approximately 700,000 distinct CDR3 sequences; 45% were seen once. The sequenced sample was peripheral blood or thyroid tissue (not recorded which). The receptors come from an adult man with Graves' disease, either hyperthyroidism or ophthalmopathy (not recorded which). The CDR3 runs from the conserved cysteine through the conserved F or W. A D gene is named only where the DNA matches it firmly. The size entry is marked missing in some rows and otherwise reads once, few, many or a size class.

j_gene,abundance,d_gene,v_gene,CDR3aa,CDR3nt
TRBJ2-7,many,TRBD2,TRBV7-9,CASSSRTSGAYEQYF,TGTGCCAGCAGCTCGAGGACTAGCGGGGCCTACGAGCAGTACTTC
TRBJ1-1,few,-,TRBV2,CASSLGGGPSREAFF,TGTGCCAGCAGTTTAGGGGGGGGACCCTCCCGTGAAGCTTTCTTT
TRBJ2-5,-,-,TRBV10-3,CATRAPGGETVQYF,TGTGCCACTCGGGCCCCGGGGGGCGAGACTGTCCAGTACTTC
TRBJ1-2,-,-,TRBV14,CASSVSNTGGPGYTF,TGTGCCAGCAGTGTATCTAACACCGGGGGCCCAGGCTACACCTTC
TRBJ1-5,many,-,TRBV20-1,CSASAGRDQPQHF,TGCAGTGCTAGCGCCGGGCGGGATCAGCCCCAGCATTTT
TRBJ1-1,-,-,TRBV11-2,CASSRTGSAEAFF,TGTGCCAGCAGTAGAACAGGGAGTGCTGAAGCTTTCTTT
TRBJ1-4,few,-,TRBV7-9,CATGVAGRPPRDEKLFF,TGTGCCACCGGGGTGGCAGGGCGGCCCCCCCGCGATGAAAAACTGTTTTTT
TRBJ2-1,few,TRBD2,TRBV24-1,CATSPGTSDHHEQFF,TGTGCCACCAGTCCCGGGACTAGCGATCACCATGAGCAGTTCTTC
TRBJ1-4,-,-,TRBV12-3/TRBV12-4,CASSFSGGFFELFF,TGTGCCAGCAGTTTCTCGGGGGGCTTCTTTGAACTGTTTTTT
TRBJ1-6,once,-,TRBV25-1,CASSARGSGGRYYNSPLHF,TGTGCCAGCAGTGCTAGGGGTTCGGGAGGGCGCTACTATAATTCACCCCTCCACTTT
TRBJ2-2,-,-,TRBV7-9,CASSLTGGRNTGELFF,TGTGCCAGCAGCTTGACAGGCGGGAGGAACACCGGGGAGCTGTTTTTT
TRBJ1-1,many,-,TRBV5-1,CASSSGQTEAFF,TGCGCCAGCAGCTCCGGACAGACTGAAGCTTTCTTT
TRBJ2-7,once,-,TRBV15,CATSRGASETYEQYF,TGTGCCACCAGCAGAGGGGCGAGCGAAACCTACGAGCAGTACTTC
TRBJ1-1,many,-,TRBV12-3/TRBV12-4,CASSHTGNTEAFF,TGTGCCAGCAGCCACACAGGGAACACTGAAGCTTTCTTT
TRBJ1-1,few,-,TRBV12-3/TRBV12-4,CASSLWSGSNTEAFF,TGTGCCAGCAGTTTGTGGTCGGGGTCTAACACTGAAGCTTTCTTT
TRBJ2-6,-,TRBD1,TRBV19,CASSTHRGSANVLTF,TGTGCCAGTAGTACCCACAGGGGTAGCGCCAACGTCCTGACTTTC
TRBJ2-5,-,TRBD2,TRBV7-2,CASIDPGSGGAAETQYF,TGTGCCAGCATAGACCCGGGAAGCGGGGGGGCAGCAGAGACCCAGTACTTC
TRBJ1-2,-,-,TRBV2,CASSLELRRHSSGYGYTF,TGTGCCAGCAGTTTAGAGTTGAGGCGGCATTCCTCGGGCTATGGCTACACCTTC
TRBJ1-5,-,TRBD1,TRBV15,CATSISAGGVDQPQHF,TGTGCCACCAGCATTTCCGCAGGGGGAGTGGATCAGCCCCAGCATTTT
TRBJ2-7,once,-,TRBV21-1,CASSSPTRGSRSYEQYF,TGTGCCAGCAGCAGTCCGACGCGGGGGTCCCGCTCCTACGAGCAGTACTTC
TRBJ1-3,-,-,TRBV6-1,CASSGGFGGSTRRSGNTIYF,TGTGCCAGCAGTGGGGGATTTGGGGGCTCCACACGCCGCTCTGGAAACACCATATATTTT
TRBJ1-6,many,-,TRBV10-3,CAISEGGSPLHF,TGTGCCATCAGTGAGGGCGGTTCACCCCTCCACTTT
TRBJ2-7,-,-,TRBV6-4,CASSTGFEQYF,TGTGCCAGCAGTACAGGGTTCGAGCAGTACTTC
TRBJ1-5,many,-,TRBV10-1,CASSEDYNQPQHF,TGCGCCAGCAGTGAAGATTACAATCAGCCCCAGCATTTT
TRBJ1-2,few,-,TRBV6-6,CAIEAGGLYGYTF,TGTGCCATCGAGGCGGGGGGCCTCTATGGCTACACCTTC
TRBJ1-1,few,TRBD1,TRBV6-1,CASGQGRGSTEAFF,TGTGCCAGCGGACAGGGGCGGGGGAGCACTGAAGCTTTCTTT
TRBJ1-6,-,-,TRBV25-1,CARDGAFMHSPLHF,TGTGCTAGAGATGGAGCGTTTATGCATTCACCCCTCCACTTT
TRBJ1-1,many,-,TRBV25-1,CASAPGGGTEAFF,TGTGCCAGCGCGCCCGGGGGCGGCACTGAAGCTTTCTTT
TRBJ1-6,-,-,TRBV15,CATSSQDPLHF,TGTGCCACCAGCAGCCAAGATCCCCTCCACTTT
TRBJ2-7,many,TRBD1,TRBV24-1,CATSRTGHEQYF,TGTGCCACCAGTCGGACAGGGCACGAGCAGTACTTC
TRBJ2-5,-,-,TRBV7-9,CASSDSMTEETQYF,TGTGCCAGCAGCGACTCGATGACAGAAGAGACCCAGTACTTC
TRBJ1-1,few,-,TRBV7-9,CASSSHGTANTEAFF,TGTGCCAGCAGCTCTCATGGGACGGCGAACACTGAAGCTTTCTTT
TRBJ1-6,many,-,TRBV6-4,CASSDTPNSPLHF,TGTGCCAGCAGTGACACCCCCAATTCACCCCTCCACTTT
TRBJ1-6,-,-,TRBV25-1,CASLGPINSPLHF,TGTGCCAGCTTGGGGCCGATTAATTCACCCCTCCACTTT
TRBJ1-1,-,TRBD1,TRBV5-1,CASSGTTGVNTEAFF,TGCGCCAGCAGCGGTACGACAGGGGTGAACACTGAAGCTTTCTTT
TRBJ1-2,many,-,TRBV29-1,CSVDSQGYGYTF,TGCAGCGTCGACTCTCAAGGGTATGGCTACACCTTC
TRBJ2-7,-,-,TRBV4-1,CASSQGEVGTFPYEQYF,TGCGCCAGCAGCCAAGGAGAGGTCGGGACTTTCCCCTACGAGCAGTACTTC
TRBJ1-1,many,-,TRBV2,CASRGTPGPTEAFF,TGTGCCAGCAGGGGGACACCAGGGCCCACTGAAGCTTTCTTT
TRBJ1-1,-,-,TRBV5-6,CASSFGGVDTEAFF,TGTGCCAGCAGCTTTGGAGGGGTGGACACTGAAGCTTTCTTT
TRBJ2-5,-,TRBD2,TRBV9,CASSSAGGNRETQYF,TGTGCCAGCTCCTCAGCGGGAGGGAATCGAGAGACCCAGTACTTC
TRBJ2-6,-,-,TRBV7-2,CASSLGRGTLSGANVLAF,TGTGCCAGCAGCTTGGGCAGGGGTACACTCTCGGGGGCCAACGTCCTGGCTTTC
TRBJ2-7,-,-,TRBV10-3,CANSYDYFTGELYF,TGTGCCAACTCGTACGACTACTTCACCGGGGAGCTGTACTTC
TRBJ1-2,many,-,TRBV29-1,CSGGSGAWGYTF,TGCAGCGGAGGGTCGGGCGCATGGGGCTACACCTTC
TRBJ1-1,few,-,TRBV5-1,CASSLGPSAGIGTEAFF,TGCGCCAGCAGCTTGGGGCCCTCCGCAGGGATCGGAACTGAAGCTTTCTTT
TRBJ1-1,-,TRBD1,TRBV6-5,CASSYEPGQGATEAFF,TGTGCCAGCAGCTACGAACCGGGACAGGGGGCTACTGAAGCTTTCTTT
TRBJ2-7,-,-,TRBV7-9,CASSLTRGSEQYF,TGTGCCAGCAGCTTAACGCGAGGGAGCGAGCAGTACTTC
TRBJ2-5,-,TRBD2,TRBV2,CASSDGLAGAQETQYF,TGTGCCAGCAGTGACGGACTAGCGGGGGCCCAAGAGACCCAGTACTTC
TRBJ2-7,-,TRBD2,TRBV5-4,CASSTSGSNYEQYF,TGTGCCAGCAGCACCAGCGGGAGTAACTACGAGCAGTACTTC
TRBJ2-5,-,TRBD1,TRBV24-1,CATSDSAVDRAAETQYF,TGTGCCACCAGTGATTCCGCGGTGGACAGGGCGGCGGAGACCCAGTACTTC
TRBJ1-5,many,TRBD1,TRBV2,CATNSGTGQPQHF,TGTGCCACCAACTCAGGGACAGGACAGCCCCAGCATTTT